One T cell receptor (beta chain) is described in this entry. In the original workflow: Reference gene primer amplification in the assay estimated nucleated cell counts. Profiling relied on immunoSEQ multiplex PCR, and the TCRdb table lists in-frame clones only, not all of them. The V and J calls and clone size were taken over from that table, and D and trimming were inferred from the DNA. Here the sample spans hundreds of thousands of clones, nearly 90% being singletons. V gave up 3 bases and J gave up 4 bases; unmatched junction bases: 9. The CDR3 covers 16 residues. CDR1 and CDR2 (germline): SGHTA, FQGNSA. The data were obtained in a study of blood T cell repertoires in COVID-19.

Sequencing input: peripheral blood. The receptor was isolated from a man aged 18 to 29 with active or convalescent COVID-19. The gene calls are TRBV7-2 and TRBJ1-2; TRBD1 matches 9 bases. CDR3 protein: CASSFTGTGPSYGYTF. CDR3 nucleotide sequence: TGTGCCAGCAGCTTTACCGGGACAGGGCCCTCCTATGGCTACACCTTC.